This T cell receptor (beta chain) was found in a study of blood T cell repertoires in COVID-19. TCRdb's copy holds only in-frame clones and misses some; the assay was immunoSEQ multiplex PCR. The table records around 400,000 clones, less than 90% of them present only once. The TCR sequence derives from a woman between 50 and 59 years old who had recovered from COVID-19. The sequenced material came from PBMCs or T cells enriched from blood (not recorded which).

The CDR3 sequence is CASSPLLAGGPGELFF. CDR3 DNA sequence: TGTGCCAGCAGCCCTTTACTAGCGGGAGGGCCCGGGGAGCTGTTTTTT. V usage is TRBV5-4 and J usage is TRBJ2-2; 13 bases line up with TRBD2. After removal of 4 bases from V and 6 bases from J, the junction contained 6 bases not matched to a gene. Germline V gene lookup returns CDR1 SGHNT and CDR2 YYREEE (reference sequence). This CDR3 has 16 residues.